Shown below are 26 T cell receptor beta chains from a single sample sequenced in a study of post-analysis software for immune sequencing data. Prepared libraries of TCR beta cDNA carried unique molecular identifiers. MiXCR, run by TCRdb on the PCR reads, gives a single entry per CDR3 protein. Of 750,000 to 900,000 distinct CDR3 sequences in the sample, roughly 46% were seen once. Findings and caveats of the study: About 5 TRBV segments occurring more often in patients than controls included TRBV5-6, TRBV5-1 and TRBV20-1.

Antigen specificity for these receptors is unknown. The specimen was blood. These receptors were obtained from a girl aged 10 to 17 with multiple sclerosis.

This clonotype was seen more than once but under ten times. This chain links TRBV7-9 with TRBJ1-2; maybe TRBD1 (5 bases). Between the trimmed V and J ends, which lost 0 bases and 3 bases, there was a span of 11 bases. This CDR3 comprises 15 residues. Germline V gene lookup returns CDR1 SEHNR and CDR2 FQNEAQ (reference sequence). The CDR3 bases are TGTGCCAGCAGCTTAGCTGGGGAAGGGGACTATGGCTACACCTTC. Its translation is CASSLAGEGDYGYTF.

The J gene is TRBJ1-4, the V gene TRBV7-2; 7 nucleotides line up with TRBD1. The ends lost 5 bases at V and 7 bases at J; junction bases unmatched: 13. Germline V gives CDR1 SGHTA, CDR2 FQGNSA. CDR3 size: 16 residues. CDR3 amino acids: CASSPRGGGFSEKLFF. The CDR3 region has the DNA TGTGCCAGCAGCCCTAGGGGAGGGGGCTTTAGTGAAAAACTGTTTTTT. Complete variable domain (other parts from reference TRBV7-2 and TRBJ1-4): GAGVSQSPSNKVTEKGKDVELRCDPISGHTALYWYRQSLGQGLEFLIYFQGNSAPDKSGLPSDRFSAERTGGSVSTLTIQRTQQEDSAVYLCASSPRGGGFSEKLFFGSGTQLSVL.

This rearrangement joins TRBV6-1 to TRBJ2-1, with D possibly being TRBD2 (5 bases). Germline V gene data show CDR1 as MNHNS and CDR2 as SASEGT. Trimming pared 3 bases from V and 10 bases from J, leaving 25 bases between. CDR3 length: 17 amino acids. The CDR3 sequence: CASSEFPAPRLDYEQFF. The DNA for the CDR3 is TGTGCCAGCAGTGAGTTTCCCGCCCCGAGGCTAGACTACGAGCAGTTCTTC.

The rearrangement links TRBV10-2 to TRBJ2-5; the D gene is possibly TRBD2 (5 bases). V was trimmed by 4 bases and J by 5 bases, leaving 14 bases between them. The CDR3 loop spans 14 amino acids. The germline CDR1 and CDR2 sequences are WSHSY and SAAADI. The CDR3 DNA is TGCGCCAGCAGTGGGAGGCTTAGCAGGGAGACCCAGTACTTC. As protein: CASSGRLSRETQYF.

This chain connects TRBV6-6 to TRBJ1-2, with D maybe TRBD1 (6 bases). The CDR3 extends over 16 amino acids. Trimming removed 6 bases from V and 5 bases from J, with 22 bases in between. Germline V gives CDR1 MNHNY, CDR2 SVGAGI (reference sequence). CDR3 region: CASRSDIGGADYGYTF. CDR3 DNA: TGTGCCAGCAGATCCGACATAGGGGGGGCGGATTATGGCTACACCTTC.

This clonotype has a single count. The chain recombines TRBV6-1 with TRBJ2-1, with 7 positions matching TRBD2. Germline V gene sequence: CDR1 MNHNS, CDR2 SASEGT. The CDR3 is made up of 14 amino acids. V lost 6 bases and J lost 9; bases outside the gene matches: 11. The CDR3 spells CASSERGRWGEQFF. CDR3 DNA: TGTGCCAGCAGCGAGCGGGGTCGGTGGGGTGAGCAGTTCTTC.

V and J are TRBV10-3 and TRBJ2-5; D is unresolved. Germline-derived CDR1 and CDR2 are ENHRY and SYGVKD. The V and J ends lost 2 bases and 3 bases respectively, with 10 bases between them. The CDR3 is 14 amino acids. CDR3 in DNA: TGTGCCATCAGTGAGGCAGGTTTGGAAGAGACCCAGTACTTC. Its protein is CAISEAGLEETQYF.

This clonotype was counted between two and nine times. The chain links TRBV4-1 to TRBJ2-3; TRBD1 matches 8 bases. V lost 4 bases, J lost 5 bases, and 11 bases stayed unmatched. CDR1 and CDR2 (germline): MGHRA, YSYEKL. CDR3 length: 16 amino acids. The CDR3 loop is CASSLDRASLGDTQYF. CDR3 DNA sequence: TGCGCCAGCAGCCTGGACAGGGCGAGTCTCGGAGATACGCAGTATTTT.

This clonotype has more than one count but fewer than ten. The rearrangement links TRBV11-2 to TRBJ1-2; D is uncertain. The CDR3 extends over 14 amino acids. V gave up 4 bases and J gave up 8 bases, with 17 bases separating them. Germline assignment: CDR1 SGHAT and CDR2 FQNNGV. The CDR3 DNA is TGTGCCAGCAGCTCCAACGGACGAGGAGGGGGCTACACCTTC. It codes for CASSSNGRGGGYTF.

The sample holds a few counts of this clonotype. The chain links TRBV7-9 to TRBJ2-7; no reliable D call. This CDR3 has 11 residues. V lost 5 bases and J 7 bases, leaving 9 bases between the germline ends. Germline V lookup: CDR1 SEHNR, CDR2 FQNEAQ (reference sequence). The CDR3 coding sequence is TGTGCCAGCAGCGCAACCCTGGAGCAGTACTTC. Translating it yields CASSATLEQYF.

Only a few counts were recorded for this clonotype. V is TRBV9 and J is TRBJ2-3, with TRBD2 as a possible D gene (6 bases). With 4 bases removed from V and 2 bases from J, the gap between germline ends came to 17 bases. Germline values: CDR1 SGDLS, CDR2 YYNGEE. The CDR3 totals 16 residues. CDR3 sequence reads: CASSLRDRGATDTQYF. DNA of the CDR3: TGTGCCAGCAGCTTGCGGGACCGCGGTGCCACAGATACGCAGTATTTT.

This chain links TRBV21-1 with TRBJ2-7; TRBD2, the table's D call, was not compared with the DNA. TRBV21-1 is noted as a pseudogene. This CDR3 is 17 amino acids long. CDR3 in DNA: TGTGCCAGCAGCAAACCGAGCCGAGCGGGAGGGGTCTACGAGCAGTACTTC. This sequence encodes CASSKPSRAGGVYEQYF.

This clonotype was seen only a few times. The rearrangement joins TRBV13 to TRBJ2-5; 11 bases are shared with TRBD2. V trimming: 1 base; J trimming: 4 bases; junction bases outside the gene matches: 2. The germline gives CDR1 PRHDT, CDR2 FYEKMQ (reference sequence). The CDR3 loop spans 15 amino acids. The CDR3 reads CASSLVAGGAETQYF. The CDR3 DNA follows: TGTGCCAGCAGCTTAGTAGCGGGAGGGGCAGAGACCCAGTACTTC. Together with reference TRBV13 and TRBJ2-5, the CDR3 gives the full variable domain: AAGVIQSPRHLIKEKRETATLKCYPIPRHDTVYWYQQGPGQDPQFLISFYEKMQSDKGSIPDRFSAQQFSDYHSELNMSSLELGDSALYFCASSLVAGGAETQYFGPGTRLLVL.

The chain links TRBV10-3 to TRBJ2-3; tentative D call: TRBD2 (6 bases). V was shortened by 4 bases and J by 2 bases, with 16 bases between the two germline ends. The CDR3 loop spans 16 amino acids. The germline V gene encodes CDR1 ENHRY and CDR2 SYGVKD. CDR3 in amino acids: CAISVRGRPLTDTQYF. CDR3 nucleotide sequence: TGTGCCATCAGTGTCAGAGGGAGGCCCCTCACAGATACGCAGTATTTT.

The chain joins TRBV11-2 to TRBJ1-5; D ambiguous. Per the germline V gene, CDR1 is SGHAT and CDR2 is FQNNGV. V was cut by 1 base and J by 4 bases, with 14 bases left in between. The CDR3 extends over 16 amino acids. DNA of the CDR3: TGTGCCAGCAGCTTAGGAGGGTCAAGACGGAATCAGCCCCAGCATTTT. This translates into CASSLGGSRRNQPQHF.

The chain combines TRBV11-2 with TRBJ2-3; D unclear. Deletions cut 0 bases from V and 4 bases from J, with 11 bases between. This CDR3 contains 15 residues. Germline V gene data show CDR1 as SGHAT and CDR2 as FQNNGV. The CDR3 here is CASSLDPIDADTQYF. CDR3 in DNA: TGTGCCAGCAGCTTAGATCCAATCGACGCAGATACGCAGTATTTT.

This chain connects TRBV5-1 to TRBJ1-5; TRBD1 is a possible D gene (5 bases). CDR1 and CDR2 (germline): SGHRS, YFSETQ. The V end was cut by 5 bases, the J end by 5 bases, with 11 bases between. The CDR3 has 13 amino acids. The CDR3 protein is CASRVGDDQPQHF. The CDR3 DNA follows: TGCGCCAGCAGGGTCGGGGACGATCAGCCCCAGCATTTT. Full variable domain (rest looked up from reference TRBV5-1 and TRBJ1-5): KAGVTQTPRYLIKTRGQQVTLSCSPISGHRSVSWYQQTPGQGLQFLFEYFSETQRNKGNFPGRFSGRQFSNSRSEMNVSTLELGDSALYLCASRVGDDQPQHFGDGTRLSIL.

V gene TRBV12-3 or TRBV12-4 combines with J gene TRBJ2-2; 8 bases match TRBD2. Losses at the gene ends were 8 bases for V and 1 base for J; bases not matched to a gene: 12. The CDR3 is 17 residues long. In DNA, the CDR3 is TGTGCCAGCGCCCGGAGGGGTAGCGGGGTGAACACCGGGGAGCTGTTTTTT. Translation: CASARRGSGVNTGELFF.

The rearrangement uses TRBV28 and TRBJ2-3; the D gene is possibly TRBD1 (6 bases). The germline V gene has CDR1 MDHEN and CDR2 SYDVKM. There are 17 residues in the CDR3. V was trimmed by 5 bases and J by 8 bases, leaving 26 bases between them. The CDR3 protein is CASSGSQGLKAQGTQYF. The CDR3 nucleotides read TGTGCCAGCAGTGGCTCACAGGGTCTTAAGGCACAGGGTACGCAGTATTTT.

The chain employs TRBV3-1 and TRBJ2-1, with 10 bases aligning to TRBD2. The CDR3 length is 18 residues. The V gene's germline CDR1 is LGHDT and CDR2 YNNKEL (reference sequence). Unmatched junction bases numbered 8, after V lost 0 bases and J lost 3 bases. The CDR3 DNA sequence: TGTGCCAGCAGCCAAGAGGATCGGTGGACTAGCGGCTACAATGAGCAGTTCTTC. It specifies CASSQEDRWTSGYNEQFF.

The rearrangement uses TRBV10-3 and TRBJ2-1; TRBD2 matches at 13 bases. In germline, CDR1 is ENHRY, CDR2 SYGVKD. The V and J ends lost 7 bases and 7 bases, in that order; junction bases with no gene match: 13. There are 17 residues in the CDR3. The CDR3 protein is CAINDPRTSGSRNEQFF. DNA of the CDR3: TGTGCCATCAATGACCCCAGGACTAGCGGGAGTAGGAATGAGCAGTTCTTC.

The V call is TRBV13, the J call TRBJ2-1; D might be TRBD2 (5 bases). In germline, CDR1 is PRHDT, CDR2 FYEKMQ (reference sequence). V lost 8 bases, J lost 5 bases, and 16 bases lay in between. The CDR3 runs 14 residues. This CDR3 reads CASCEGRCHNEQFF. CDR3 sequence (DNA): TGTGCCAGCTGTGAGGGCCGTTGCCACAATGAGCAGTTCTTC. Full variable domain (remainder filled in from reference TRBV13 and TRBJ2-1): AAGVIQSPRHLIKEKRETATLKCYPIPRHDTVYWYQQGPGQDPQFLISFYEKMQSDKGSIPDRFSAQQFSDYHSELNMSSLELGDSALYFCASCEGRCHNEQFFGPGTRLTVL.

This clonotype came up a few times. The chain recombines TRBV28 with TRBJ1-6; D gene ambiguous. V lost 2 bases, J lost 3 bases, and 20 bases lay in between. This CDR3 has 19 residues. Germline loops: CDR1 MDHEN, CDR2 SYDVKM. CDR3 amino acids: CASSLRRWRDGIYNSPLHF. The CDR3 DNA reads as TGTGCCAGCAGTTTAAGAAGGTGGCGAGACGGAATCTATAATTCACCCCTCCACTTT.

The CDR3 here is CASSFSPGYGYTF. CDR3 in DNA: TGTGCCAGCAGTTTTAGCCCGGGCTATGGCTACACCTTC. The genes are TRBV12-3 or TRBV12-4 and TRBJ1-2; no definite D call. The V end was cut by 3 bases, the J end by 4 bases, with 9 bases between. This CDR3 is built from 13 residues.

This clonotype occurred once. The chain carries TRBV11-2 and TRBJ2-5, with 7 positions matching TRBD2. The end of the DNA fits TRBJ2-7 better, so the J call may be wrong. The CDR3 runs 15 residues. The germline gives CDR1 SGHAT, CDR2 FQNNGV. CDR3 sequence: CASSPEVREAYEQYF. In DNA form, the CDR3 reads TGTGCCAGCAGCCCAGAGGTCCGGGAGGCGTACGAGCAGTACTTC.

The chain has TRBV12-3 or TRBV12-4 and TRBJ2-1; possibly TRBD2 for D (5 bases). V was shortened by 3 bases and J by 9 bases, with 18 bases between the two germline ends. The CDR3 length is 15 residues. Here the CDR3 reads CASSFEGRVVGEQFF. Here the CDR3 DNA reads TGTGCCAGCAGTTTTGAGGGAAGAGTGGTAGGTGAGCAGTTCTTC.